This T cell receptor (beta chain) was recorded in a study of T cells in Graves' hyperthyroidism and ophthalmopathy. Study findings and constraints: In the analysis, a 13 V-J model separated ophthalmopathy from stable hyperthyroidism.

Clinicians diagnosed patients from clinical symptoms, serum thyroxine and TRAb, thyroid ultrasound and orbital computed tomography. This clonotype was picked up many times. Its specificity is unknown. Germline CDR1 SQVTM, CDR2 ANQGSEA. This CDR3 is 14 amino acids long. V shed 3 bases and J 1 base; nucleotides not matched to a gene: 4. It was RNA transcripts that yielded the amplified TCR beta CDR3 regions. First-round RT-PCR of the TCR CDR3 relied on the HTBI primer set. TCRdb analysed the multiplex PCR reads with MiXCR anew, one entry per CDR3 protein. In the table there are hundreds of thousands of distinct CDR3 sequences, 35% of which are singletons.

This sequence joins TRBV29-1 and TRBJ1-1, with 8 positions matching TRBD1. The source of this sequence is a woman in her thirties or forties with Graves' hyperthyroidism. The sample consisted of blood. This CDR3 is CSVDRGLGNTEAFF. The CDR3 region has the DNA TGCAGCGTTGACAGGGGGCTGGGGAACACTGAAGCTTTCTTT.